This T cell receptor (beta chain) was sequenced for a study of OX40 agonist ivuxolimab in advanced cancers. This clone was detected a few times. Its antigen remains unidentified. Drawing of blood for sampling happened at baseline, at cycle 4 day 1, and at cycle 7 day 1. Data came from immunoSEQ multiplex PCR; TCRdb stores just in-frame clones and leaves some out. Among about 76,000 clones listed, around 84% were seen once. Notes on the study in general: No determination was made of the antigen specificity of the expanded peripheral T cells. At doses 0.1 to 3.0 mg/kg, CD4+ and CD8+ clones expanded.

The CDR3 has 15 residues. CDR1 and CDR2 (germline): SEHNR, FQNEAQ (reference sequence). Between the trimmed V and J ends, which lost 5 bases and 6 bases, there was a span of 14 bases. The chain is built from TRBV7-9 and TRBJ1-6; maybe TRBD1 (6 bases). The clonotype comes from an adult with an advanced solid tumor such as melanoma, head and neck, liver or kidney cancer. Sample: CD4+ or CD8+ T cells sorted from blood, taken in a trial of the OX40 agonist ivuxolimab. In DNA form, the CDR3 reads TGTGCCAGCAGCCTCCATGGGGGGGCTAATTCACCCCTCCACTTT. It translates to CASSLHGGANSPLHF.